The 12 T cell receptor beta chains given below trace back to one sample, sequenced in a study of beta chain features in type 1 diabetes. Their antigen targets remain unknown. Notes on the study in general: People with Type 1 diabetes carried modestly yet significantly shorter TCRB CDR3s in all four CD4+ subsets.

Every bit of the isolated RNA underwent reverse transcription, so sequencing read expressed TCRB transcripts. The protocol was immunoSEQ multiplex PCR, while the TCRdb copy is restricted to in-frame clones and leaves out a portion. The sample gives about 740,000 clones, roughly 13% of which show up once; about 0.02% is in the top ten. The sample was naive CD4+ T cells from blood. The receptors originated from a man in his late teens or twenties with type 1 diabetes.

The chain carries TRBV6-1 and TRBJ2-5; 9 nucleotides align to TRBD2. The CDR3 runs to 14 residues. With 3 bases clipped from V and 2 bases from J, the junction kept 1 base outside the gene matches. Looked up from germline, CDR1 is MNHNS and CDR2 is SASEGT. Here the CDR3 DNA reads TGTGCCAGCAGTGAGGGACTAGCACAAGAGACCCAGTACTTC. Protein sequence: CASSEGLAQETQYF.

The chain employs TRBV19 and TRBJ2-7; TRBD1 aligns across 9 bases. The CDR3 extends over 14 amino acids. V lost 5 bases, J lost 5 bases, and 7 bases stayed unmatched. Germline CDR1 reads LNHDA; CDR2 reads SQIVND (reference sequence). The CDR3, as DNA: TGTGCCAGTAGTTGGGGACAGGGCAAGGACGAGCAGTACTTC. This sequence encodes CASSWGQGKDEQYF.

This rearrangement joins TRBV30 to TRBJ2-1, with D possibly TRBD2 on 6 matching bases. Trimming took off 5 bases at V and 12 bases at J, with 17 bases between the two ends. The CDR3 consists of 12 residues. Germline-derived CDR1 and CDR2 are GTSNPN and SVGIG (reference sequence). In DNA form, the CDR3 reads TGTGCCTGGGGGATGTGGGGAGGAGGGCAGTTCTTC. It is translated as CAWGMWGGGQFF.

The chain combines TRBV28 with TRBJ1-2; D not resolved. Germline-derived CDR1 and CDR2 are MDHEN and SYDVKM. The CDR3 is 14 amino acids. The V gene lost 1 base and the J gene lost 3 bases, with 9 bases spanning the gap. CDR3 bases: TGTGCCAGCAGTTTATACGACACCCACTATGGCTACACCTTC. The encoded protein is CASSLYDTHYGYTF.

This clone was found a few times. The chain recombines TRBV5-1 with TRBJ2-7, with TRBD1 identical over 7 bases. Germline assignment: CDR1 SGHRS and CDR2 YFSETQ. The ends lost 2 bases at V and 2 bases at J; junction bases unmatched: 4. This CDR3 comprises 14 residues. CDR3 amino acids: CASSLQGITYEQYF. DNA for the CDR3: TGCGCCAGCAGCTTACAGGGGATCACCTACGAGCAGTACTTC.

Of note for this clone: This sample also contains other DNA sequences that code for the same CDR3. The CDR3 coding sequence is TGTGCCAGCAGTGCCGGGACAGGGTCCTACGAGCAGTACTTC. It codes for CASSAGTGSYEQYF. The chain combines TRBV2 with TRBJ2-7; TRBD1 agrees at 9 bases. Per the germline V gene, CDR1 is SNHLY and CDR2 is FYNNEI. This CDR3 spans 14 amino acids. With 4 bases clipped from V and 1 base from J, the junction kept 2 bases outside the gene matches.

The CDR3 nucleotides read TGCGCCAGCAGCTCAGACACGGACCCCTACGAGCAGTACTTC. This gives the protein CASSSDTDPYEQYF. The J gene is TRBJ2-7, the V gene TRBV5-1; no reliable D call. Germline loops: CDR1 SGHRS, CDR2 YFSETQ. The CDR3 consists of 14 residues. With 3 bases removed from V and 2 bases from J, the gap between germline ends came to 12 bases.

A remark on this clone: Because it lacks the conserved phenylalanine or tryptophan at the end, this CDR3 is likely a read error. Because the CDR3's place on the DNA is in doubt, the DNA is left out and the CDR3 is given as listed by TCRdb. The CDR3: CASREPGQGL. This chain uses TRBV2 with TRBJ2-7; the D call TRBD1 from the table was never checked on the DNA. Both ends counted, the CDR3 spans 10 residues. The germline V gene encodes CDR1 SNHLY and CDR2 FYNNEI.

This clone has a handful of counts. The chain joins TRBV4-1 to TRBJ1-5; 9 positions agree with TRBD1. Germline values: CDR1 MGHRA, CDR2 YSYEKL. J gave up 1 base and V 1 base, and 11 bases lay outside the gene matches. The length of the CDR3 is 19 residues. The CDR3 DNA reads as TGCGCCAGCAGCCAAGTTCAAGGACAGGGGTCGGAAAGCAATCAGCCCCAGCATTTT. Translation gives CASSQVQGQGSESNQPQHF.

This clone has just a few counts. The V gene is TRBV19, the J gene TRBJ2-1; 13 bases map to TRBD2. CDR1 is LNHDA, CDR2 SQIVND, per germline (reference sequence). This CDR3 has 14 amino acids. Trimming took 5 bases from V and 7 from J; bases not matched to a gene: 2. The CDR3 reads CASSGTSGENEQFF. The DNA for the CDR3 is TGTGCCAGTAGTGGGACTAGCGGGGAGAATGAGCAGTTCTTC.

This clone was seen a handful of times. The chain combines TRBV30 with TRBJ1-6; no firm D call. This CDR3 has 15 amino acids. Trimming pared 2 bases from V and 7 bases from J, leaving 15 bases between. Germline V CDR1 and CDR2: GTSNPN, SVGIG (reference sequence). This CDR3 is CAWSSVVGENSPLHF. In nucleotides, the CDR3 is TGTGCCTGGAGTTCGGTCGTCGGAGAGAATTCACCCCTCCACTTT.

The chain has TRBV9 and TRBJ1-2; D unresolved. Germline values: CDR1 SGDLS, CDR2 YYNGEE. The CDR3 extends over 13 amino acids. The V end was cut by 4 bases, the J end by 3 bases, with 10 bases between. CDR3 bases: TGTGCCAGCAGCCCCCGGTTCGACTATGGCTACACCTTC. Encoded protein: CASSPRFDYGYTF.